The 6 T cell receptor beta chains below were found in one sample sequenced in a study of graft-versus-host responses after intestinal transplantation. The data were produced by immunoSEQ multiplex PCR, yet TCRdb's version contains in-frame clones alone and is incomplete. Of just over 40,000 clones listed, roughly 89% are singletons. Sequences were derived from PBMCs, sampled 300 to 330 days after intestinal transplant. Receptors were obtained from a human patient who received an intestinal transplant, so some T cells may come from the graft donor.

This chain links TRBV6-5 with TRBJ1-4; 8 bases are shared with TRBD1. V shed 6 bases, J shed 5 bases, and the junction held 5 bases outside the gene matches. The CDR3 has 14 residues. CDR1 is MNHEY and CDR2 is SVGAGI in the germline V gene. In DNA form, the CDR3 reads TGTGCCAGCAGAAGCGACAGGGGCAATGAAAAACTGTTTTTT. This codes for CASRSDRGNEKLFF.

The chain recombines TRBV12-1 with TRBJ2-3; the table's D call of TRBD2 was not tested on the DNA. TRBV12-1 is a listed pseudogene. The CDR3 is 15 residues long. CDR3 sequence (DNA): TGTGCCAGCAGCTGGACTAGCGGGAGCACAGATACGCAGTATTTT. It translates to CASSWTSGSTDTQYF.

This chain links TRBV7-2 with TRBJ1-5; D remains unclear. V shed 2 bases and J shed 5 bases, with 7 bases lying between them. Looked up from germline, CDR1 is SGHTA and CDR2 is FQGNSA. The CDR3 spans 13 residues. The CDR3 DNA follows: TGTGCCAGCAGCTTAACGGGAGATCAGCCCCAGCATTTT. The encoded protein is CASSLTGDQPQHF.

The V gene is TRBV6-1, the J gene TRBJ2-5, with D tentatively TRBD2 (5 bases). Germline CDR1 MNHNS, CDR2 SASEGT. There are 13 residues in the CDR3. V lost 5 bases, J lost 5 bases, and 12 bases lay in between. CDR3 nucleotide sequence: TGTGCCAGCAGTTATTACAGAGGGGAGACCCAGTACTTC. Translated: CASSYYRGETQYF.

The rearrangement joins TRBV2 to TRBJ1-1, with a weak D call TRBD1 (5 bases). Per germline, CDR1 SNHLY and CDR2 FYNNEI. The length of the CDR3 is 12 residues. V lost 3 bases to trimming and J lost 4 bases, with 6 bases between them. The CDR3 protein is CASSEQGTEAFF. CDR3 DNA: TGTGCCAGCAGTGAGCAGGGCACTGAAGCTTTCTTT.

J is TRBJ2-1 and V is TRBV6-5, with a weak D call TRBD1 (6 bases). V was clipped by 1 base and J by 3 bases, with 7 bases between them. The CDR3 length is 14 residues. Germline CDR1 and CDR2: MNHEY and SVGAGI. CDR3 sequence reads: CASSYWDNYNEQFF. DNA for the CDR3: TGTGCCAGCAGTTACTGGGACAACTACAATGAGCAGTTCTTC.